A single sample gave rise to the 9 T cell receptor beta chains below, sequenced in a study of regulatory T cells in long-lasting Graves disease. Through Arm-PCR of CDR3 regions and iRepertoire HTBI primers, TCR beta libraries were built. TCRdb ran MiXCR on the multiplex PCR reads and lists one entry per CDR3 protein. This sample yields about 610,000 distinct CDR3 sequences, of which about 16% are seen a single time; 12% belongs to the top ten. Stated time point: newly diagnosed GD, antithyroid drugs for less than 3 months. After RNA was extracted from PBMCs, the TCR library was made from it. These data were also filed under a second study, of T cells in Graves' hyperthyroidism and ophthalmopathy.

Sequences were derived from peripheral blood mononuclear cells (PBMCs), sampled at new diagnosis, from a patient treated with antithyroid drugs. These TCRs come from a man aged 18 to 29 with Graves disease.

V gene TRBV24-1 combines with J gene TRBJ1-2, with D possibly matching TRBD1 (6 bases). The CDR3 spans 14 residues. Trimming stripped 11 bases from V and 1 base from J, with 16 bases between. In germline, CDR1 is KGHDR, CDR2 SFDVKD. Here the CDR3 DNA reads TGTGCCATCGCGGACAGCGCGCGTAACTATGGCTACACCTTC. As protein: CAIADSARNYGYTF.

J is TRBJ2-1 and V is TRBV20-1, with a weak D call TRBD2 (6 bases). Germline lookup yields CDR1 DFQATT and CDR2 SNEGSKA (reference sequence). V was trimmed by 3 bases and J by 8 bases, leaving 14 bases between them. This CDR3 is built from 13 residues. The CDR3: CSASAGSLHEQFF. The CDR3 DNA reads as TGCAGTGCTAGTGCCGGGAGCCTCCATGAGCAGTTCTTC.

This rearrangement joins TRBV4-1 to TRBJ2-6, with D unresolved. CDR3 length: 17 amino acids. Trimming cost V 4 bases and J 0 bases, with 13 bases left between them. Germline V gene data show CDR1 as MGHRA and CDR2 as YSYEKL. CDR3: CASSLSPLGSGANVLTF. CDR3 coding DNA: TGCGCCAGCAGCCTTTCCCCCCTCGGCTCTGGGGCCAACGTCCTGACTTTC.

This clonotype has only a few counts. CDR3 residues: CAWNPRGRVFYEQYF. CDR3 nucleotides: TGTGCCTGGAACCCCAGGGGGCGAGTTTTCTACGAGCAGTACTTC. V usage is TRBV30 and J usage is TRBJ2-7, with TRBD1 identical over 8 bases. Losses at the gene ends were 4 bases for V and 3 bases for J; bases not matched to a gene: 11. CDR3 length equals 15 residues. The V gene's germline CDR1 is GTSNPN and CDR2 SVGIG (reference sequence).

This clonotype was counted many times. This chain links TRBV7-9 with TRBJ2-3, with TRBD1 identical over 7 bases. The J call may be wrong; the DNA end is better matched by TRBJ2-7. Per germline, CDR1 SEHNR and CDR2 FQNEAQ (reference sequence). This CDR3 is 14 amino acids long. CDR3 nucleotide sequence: TGTGCCAGCAGCTCACAGGGGCGATCCTACGAGCAGTACTTC. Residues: CASSSQGRSYEQYF.

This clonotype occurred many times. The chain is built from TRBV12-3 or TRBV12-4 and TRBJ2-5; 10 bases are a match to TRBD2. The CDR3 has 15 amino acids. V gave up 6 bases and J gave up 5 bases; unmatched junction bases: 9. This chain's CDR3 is CASSHTLAGDETQYF. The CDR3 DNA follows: TGTGCCAGCAGCCACACCCTAGCGGGAGACGAGACCCAGTACTTC.

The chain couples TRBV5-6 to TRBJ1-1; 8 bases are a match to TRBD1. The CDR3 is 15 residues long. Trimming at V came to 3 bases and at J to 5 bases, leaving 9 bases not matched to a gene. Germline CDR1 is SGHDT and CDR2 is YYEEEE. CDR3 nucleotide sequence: TGTGCCAGCAGCTCGAGACAGGGGATAGTAACTGAAGCTTTCTTT. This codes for CASSSRQGIVTEAFF.

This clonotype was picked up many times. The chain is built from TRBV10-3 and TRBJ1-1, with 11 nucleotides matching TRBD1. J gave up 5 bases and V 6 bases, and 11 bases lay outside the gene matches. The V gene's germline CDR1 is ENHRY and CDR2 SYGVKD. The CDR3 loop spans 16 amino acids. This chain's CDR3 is CAIRDRDRGTSTEAFF. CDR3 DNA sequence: TGTGCCATCAGAGATCGGGACAGGGGGACGTCGACTGAAGCTTTCTTT.

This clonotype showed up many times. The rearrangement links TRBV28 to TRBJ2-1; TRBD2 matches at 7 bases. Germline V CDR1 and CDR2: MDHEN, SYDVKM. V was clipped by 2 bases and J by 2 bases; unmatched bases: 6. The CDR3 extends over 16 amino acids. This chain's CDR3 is CASSLGSGTTYNEQFF. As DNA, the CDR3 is TGTGCCAGCAGTTTAGGCAGCGGGACCACCTACAATGAGCAGTTCTTC.